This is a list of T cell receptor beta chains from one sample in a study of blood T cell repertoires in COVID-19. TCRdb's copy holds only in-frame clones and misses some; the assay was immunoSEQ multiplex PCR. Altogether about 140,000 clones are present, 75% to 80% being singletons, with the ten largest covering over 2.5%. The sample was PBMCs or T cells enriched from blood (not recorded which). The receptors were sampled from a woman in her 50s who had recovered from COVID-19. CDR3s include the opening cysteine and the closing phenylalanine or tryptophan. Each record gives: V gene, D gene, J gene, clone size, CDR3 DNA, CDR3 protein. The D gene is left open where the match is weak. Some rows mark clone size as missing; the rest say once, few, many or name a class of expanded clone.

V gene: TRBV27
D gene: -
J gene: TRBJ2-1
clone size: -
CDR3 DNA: TGTGCCAGCAGTACCCCCAACGGGAGTCACTACAATGAGCAGTTCTTC
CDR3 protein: CASSTPNGSHYNEQFF

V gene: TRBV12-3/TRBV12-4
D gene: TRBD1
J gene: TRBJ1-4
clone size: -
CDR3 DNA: TGTGCCAGCAGTTTGGGGACAGGGGGCATACTGTTTTTT
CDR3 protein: CASSLGTGGILFF

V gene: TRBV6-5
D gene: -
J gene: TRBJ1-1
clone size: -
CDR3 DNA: TGTGCCAGCAGTCCAAGCCCGAACACTGAAGCTTTCTTT
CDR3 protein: CASSPSPNTEAFF

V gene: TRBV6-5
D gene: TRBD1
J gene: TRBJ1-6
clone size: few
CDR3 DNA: TGTGCCAGCAGCGGTGCGACAGGGGGCTTATCACCCCTCCACTTT
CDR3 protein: CASSGATGGLSPLHF

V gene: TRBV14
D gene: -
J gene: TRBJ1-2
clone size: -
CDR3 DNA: TGTGCCAGCAGCCATGGCAGGGGCGGCTACACCTTC
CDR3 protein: CASSHGRGGYTF

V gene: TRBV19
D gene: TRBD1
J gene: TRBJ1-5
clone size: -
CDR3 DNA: TGTGCCAGTAGTATGGGACAGGGGAATCAGCCCCAGCATTTT
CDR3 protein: CASSMGQGNQPQHF

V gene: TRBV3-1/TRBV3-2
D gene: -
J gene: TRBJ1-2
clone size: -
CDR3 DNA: TGTGCCAGCACCGACCGATCCGGGTGGACCTTC
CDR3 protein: CASTDRSGWTF

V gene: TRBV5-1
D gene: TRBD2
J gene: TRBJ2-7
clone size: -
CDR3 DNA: TGCGCCAGCAGCTGGGGGACTAGCGAGCAGTACTTC
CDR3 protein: CASSWGTSEQYF

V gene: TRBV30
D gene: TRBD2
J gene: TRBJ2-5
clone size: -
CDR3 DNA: TGTGCCTGGAGTTTTGGGGGGGAACCCCGGGAGACCCAGTACTTC
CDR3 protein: CAWSFGGEPRETQYF

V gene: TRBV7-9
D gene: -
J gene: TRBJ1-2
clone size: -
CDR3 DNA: TGTGCCAGCAGCTTAGCGCTAGGCAGCCCGTACACCTTC
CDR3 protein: CASSLALGSPYTF

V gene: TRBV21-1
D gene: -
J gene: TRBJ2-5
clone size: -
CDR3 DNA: TGTGCCAGCAGCACGGTGGACAGGGAAGAGACCCAGTACTTC
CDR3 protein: CASSTVDREETQYF

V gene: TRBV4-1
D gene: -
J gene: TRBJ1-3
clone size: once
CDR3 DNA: TGCGCCAGCAGCCGCGGAGTCTCTGGAAACACCATATATTTT
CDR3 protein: CASSRGVSGNTIYF

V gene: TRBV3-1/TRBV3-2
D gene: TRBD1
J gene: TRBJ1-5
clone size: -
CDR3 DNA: TGTGCCAGCAGCCAACCGGGACAGGGACAGCCCCAGCATTTT
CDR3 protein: CASSQPGQGQPQHF

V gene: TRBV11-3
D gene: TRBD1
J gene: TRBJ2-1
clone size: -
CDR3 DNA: TGTGCCAGCAGCCGGGACAGGGTCGATGAGCAGTTCTTC
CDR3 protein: CASSRDRVDEQFF

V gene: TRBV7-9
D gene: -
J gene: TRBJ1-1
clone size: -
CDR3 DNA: TGTGCCAGCAGCTTAGCAGGGGTTAACACTGAAGCTTTCTTT
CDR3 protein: CASSLAGVNTEAFF

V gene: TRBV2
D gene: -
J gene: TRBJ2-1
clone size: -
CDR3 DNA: TGTGCCAGCGGACAGAGCTCCTACAATGAGCAGTTCTTC
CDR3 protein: CASGQSSYNEQFF

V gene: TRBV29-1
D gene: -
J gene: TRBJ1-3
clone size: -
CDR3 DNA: TGCAGCGTTGAACTACTTCGTGCTGGAAACACCATATATTTT
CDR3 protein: CSVELLRAGNTIYF

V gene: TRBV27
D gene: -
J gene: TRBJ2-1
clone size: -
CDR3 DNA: TGTGCCAGCAGTTCGCGCTATAATGAGCAGTTCTTC
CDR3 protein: CASSSRYNEQFF

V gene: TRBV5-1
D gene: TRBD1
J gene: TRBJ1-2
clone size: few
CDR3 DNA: TGCGCCAGCAACCTGGGACAGGGGAATGGCTACACCTTC
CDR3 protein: CASNLGQGNGYTF

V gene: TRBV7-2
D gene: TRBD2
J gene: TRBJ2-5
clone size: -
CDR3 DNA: TGTGCCAGCAGCTTAGTAACCGGGGGGTATCAAGAGACCCAGTACTTC
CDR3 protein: CASSLVTGGYQETQYF

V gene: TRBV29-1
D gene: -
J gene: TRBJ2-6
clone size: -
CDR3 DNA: TGCAGCGTTGAAGATCGACAGTCAGGGGCCAACGTCCTGACTTTC
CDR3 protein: CSVEDRQSGANVLTF

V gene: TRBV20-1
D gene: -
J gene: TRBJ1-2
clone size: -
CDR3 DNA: TGCAGTGCTTTCGACAGGCGAGGCTACACCTTC
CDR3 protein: CSAFDRRGYTF

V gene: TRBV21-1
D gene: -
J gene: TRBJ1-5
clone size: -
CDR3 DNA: TGTGCCAGCAGAACAGATATCCCTAGCAATCAGCCCCAGCATTTT
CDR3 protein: CASRTDIPSNQPQHF

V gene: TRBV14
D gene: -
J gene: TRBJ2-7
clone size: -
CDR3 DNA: TGTGCCAGCAGCCAAGCCGTCGGGGGTGGGTACGAGCAGTACTTC
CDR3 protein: CASSQAVGGGYEQYF

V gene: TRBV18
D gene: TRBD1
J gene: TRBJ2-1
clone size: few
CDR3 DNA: TGTGCCAGCTCACCGTCGACAGGGGTCATTGAGCAGTTCTTC
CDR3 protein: CASSPSTGVIEQFF

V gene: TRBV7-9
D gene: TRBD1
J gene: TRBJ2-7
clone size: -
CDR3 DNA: TGTGCCAGCAGCTTGGGGGCAGGGGGCTACGAGCAGTACTTC
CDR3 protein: CASSLGAGGYEQYF

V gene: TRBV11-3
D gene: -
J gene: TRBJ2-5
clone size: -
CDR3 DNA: TGTGCCAGCAGCTTAGGGGCTGACACACAAGAGACCCAGTACTTC
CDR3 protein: CASSLGADTQETQYF

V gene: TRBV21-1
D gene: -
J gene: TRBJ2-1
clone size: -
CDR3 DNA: TGTGCCAGCAGCAAAAGGAGCGGCCTCTACAATGAGCAGTTCTTC
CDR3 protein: CASSKRSGLYNEQFF

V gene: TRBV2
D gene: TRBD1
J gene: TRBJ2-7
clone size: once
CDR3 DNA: TGTGCCAGCAGTGAATGGACAGGGAAGATTGGCGAGCAGTACTTC
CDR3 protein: CASSEWTGKIGEQYF

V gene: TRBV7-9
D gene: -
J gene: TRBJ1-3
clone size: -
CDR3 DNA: TGTGCCAGCAGCTTAGGCAGCTCTGGAAACACCATATATTTT
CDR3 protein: CASSLGSSGNTIYF

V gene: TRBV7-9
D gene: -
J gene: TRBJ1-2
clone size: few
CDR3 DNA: TGTGCCAGCAGCCCAGGCGGTAAGGGGTCCTTC
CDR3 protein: CASSPGGKGSF

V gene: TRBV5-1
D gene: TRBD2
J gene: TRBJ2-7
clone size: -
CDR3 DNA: TGCGCCAGCAGCGGAACACTAGCGGGAGGGCCGGGATACGAGCAGTACTTC
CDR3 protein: CASSGTLAGGPGYEQYF

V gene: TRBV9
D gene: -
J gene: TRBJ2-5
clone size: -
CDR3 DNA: TGTGCCAGCAACGTCGGGCGGGGAGAGACCCAGTACTTC
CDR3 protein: CASNVGRGETQYF

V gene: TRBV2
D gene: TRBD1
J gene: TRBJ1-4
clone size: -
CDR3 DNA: TGTGCCAGCAGCGTCGACAGGGGATATCACGAAAAACTGTTTTTT
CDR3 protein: CASSVDRGYHEKLFF

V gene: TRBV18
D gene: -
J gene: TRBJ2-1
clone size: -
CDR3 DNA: TGTGCCAGCTCACCCGGGCAGGGAAATAGCAATGAGCAGTTCTTC
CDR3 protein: CASSPGQGNSNEQFF